This is a list of T cell receptor beta chains from one sample in a study of response to subunit inactivated influenza vaccine. A single record per CDR3 protein comes from TCRdb applying MiXCR to the RT-PCR reads. The sample consists of 450,000 to 600,000 distinct CDR3 sequences, approximately 16% of them appearing once. The sample consisted of CD4+ T cells sorted from PBMCs, taken less than 25 months after vaccination. Source of these receptors: a man aged 45 to 75 who received an inactivated influenza vaccine. Each CDR3 is given with its conserved first and last residue. A D gene is named only where the DNA matches it firmly.

v_call: TRBV7-9
d_call: -
cdr3_aa: CASSLSWETQYF

v_call: TRBV29-1
d_call: -
cdr3_aa: CSVGTTYGYTF

v_call: TRBV5-1
d_call: -
cdr3_aa: CASSLGTGVYNNEQFF

v_call: TRBV7-8
d_call: TRBD1
cdr3_aa: CASSLMDRSYEQYF

v_call: TRBV20-1
d_call: -
cdr3_aa: CSGRRAGYEQYF

v_call: TRBV30
d_call: -
cdr3_aa: CARSSYNEQFF

v_call: TRBV29-1
d_call: -
cdr3_aa: CSVRPGLTTNEQFF

v_call: TRBV27
d_call: TRBD1
cdr3_aa: CASTPMSRGLRRDYGYTF

v_call: TRBV18
d_call: -
cdr3_aa: CASSTRDGLGPNTEAFF

v_call: TRBV20-1
d_call: TRBD2
cdr3_aa: CSAKAGGSEQYF

v_call: TRBV5-1
d_call: -
cdr3_aa: CASSPSADGNIQYF

v_call: TRBV4-1
d_call: -
cdr3_aa: CASSQFGGETQYF

v_call: TRBV7-2
d_call: TRBD2
cdr3_aa: CASSSSSGASYNEQFF

v_call: TRBV24-1
d_call: TRBD1
cdr3_aa: CATSDLGTGGSGELFF

v_call: TRBV11-1
d_call: TRBD1
cdr3_aa: CASSGGPGGYNEQFF

v_call: TRBV6-2/TRBV6-3
d_call: TRBD2
cdr3_aa: CASSYPTSGSFPTGELFF

v_call: TRBV5-1
d_call: -
cdr3_aa: CASGLEFRTDTQYF

v_call: TRBV20-1
d_call: TRBD2
cdr3_aa: CSARPIAGVLPGELFF

v_call: TRBV25-1
d_call: -
cdr3_aa: CASSEYGRRSSGNTIYF

v_call: TRBV11-3
d_call: TRBD2
cdr3_aa: CASSPWGSGSFSTDTQYF

v_call: TRBV5-1
d_call: -
cdr3_aa: CASSLADRIYNSPLHF

v_call: TRBV5-1
d_call: TRBD2
cdr3_aa: CASRLSGDLSETQYF

v_call: TRBV20-1
d_call: -
cdr3_aa: CSANKQLMNTEAFF

v_call: TRBV20-1
d_call: TRBD2
cdr3_aa: CSARMASGINEQFF

v_call: TRBV20-1
d_call: -
cdr3_aa: CSGTPGQIYEQYF

v_call: TRBV6-5
d_call: -
cdr3_aa: CASSWGTRANYEQYF

v_call: TRBV7-9
d_call: -
cdr3_aa: CASSPGSFGSGANVLTF

v_call: TRBV7-2
d_call: -
cdr3_aa: CASSRQTWGEQFF

v_call: TRBV14
d_call: -
cdr3_aa: CASSQGFSTEAFF

v_call: TRBV11-2
d_call: TRBD2
cdr3_aa: CASSPGLAVHEQYF

v_call: TRBV7-2
d_call: TRBD2
cdr3_aa: CASAGTSGYEQYF

v_call: TRBV6-5
d_call: -
cdr3_aa: CASSYSGDHTDTQYF

v_call: TRBV20-1
d_call: -
cdr3_aa: CSARFKGSGELFF

v_call: TRBV7-2
d_call: -
cdr3_aa: CASSPGRASTDTQYF

v_call: TRBV12-3/TRBV12-4
d_call: -
cdr3_aa: CASRGARTEAFF

v_call: TRBV28
d_call: -
cdr3_aa: CASIGRDARGAEAFF

v_call: TRBV5-6
d_call: TRBD2
cdr3_aa: CAGGTSGEYNEQFF

v_call: TRBV29-1
d_call: TRBD2
cdr3_aa: CSVLSRASGRYTDTQYF

v_call: TRBV20-1
d_call: TRBD2
cdr3_aa: CSARGRAQRGLGEQYF

v_call: TRBV4-2
d_call: TRBD2
cdr3_aa: CASSQDLAGSTDTQYF

v_call: TRBV7-8
d_call: -
cdr3_aa: CASSLNPLGAQFF

v_call: TRBV20-1
d_call: TRBD1
cdr3_aa: CSASRGRLGSPLHF

v_call: TRBV4-1
d_call: TRBD2
cdr3_aa: CASSQDLLAGTNEQFF

v_call: TRBV7-9
d_call: TRBD2
cdr3_aa: CASRYQDSGGKQFF

v_call: TRBV3-1
d_call: -
cdr3_aa: CASSPVTGKETQYF

v_call: TRBV29-1
d_call: TRBD1
cdr3_aa: CSVGGYRGEQYF

v_call: TRBV4-3
d_call: TRBD2
cdr3_aa: CASSLSTSGGAEQFF

v_call: TRBV12-3/TRBV12-4
d_call: -
cdr3_aa: CASTEDRVNTGELFF

v_call: TRBV27
d_call: -
cdr3_aa: CASSLSPTSQETQYF

v_call: TRBV9
d_call: TRBD1
cdr3_aa: CASSSRGQDSYEQYF

v_call: TRBV27
d_call: -
cdr3_aa: CASSARVNYGYTF

v_call: TRBV7-8
d_call: -
cdr3_aa: CASSLDWYSYNEQFF

v_call: TRBV29-1
d_call: TRBD1
cdr3_aa: CSVFRGPTEAFF

v_call: TRBV4-3
d_call: -
cdr3_aa: CASRVWGDGGELFF

v_call: TRBV20-1
d_call: TRBD1
cdr3_aa: CSARWGGTGTNEQFF